The 19 T cell receptor beta chains below come from one sample, sequenced in a study of patients and donors after allogeneic stem cell transplantation (dated by TCRdb to 2018 to 2020). The library was built by means of RT-PCR. TCRdb shows the sequencer as NextSeq 550. The raw public reads went through TCRdb reprocessing: fastp at Q25, MiXCR clone calling, in-frame beta chains kept. Every CDR3 protein is listed once, alongside the most common genes and DNA of its rows. This sample comprises roughly 200,000 distinct CDR3 sequences, around 40% of them detected only once. The top ten constitute around a tenth of the sample. The source material was blood, either unsorted or a sorted T cell fraction (not recorded which). The receptors stem from a human donor who was either an allogeneic HSCT recipient or a stem cell or donor lymphocyte infusion donor (not recorded which). It is not recorded whose cells these are; they may come from a transplant donor.

CDR3 DNA: TGTGCCACCAGCAGAGATATGGGACCTAAATCCGGCTACGAGCAGTACTTC. This translates into CATSRDMGPKSGYEQYF. The genes are TRBV15 and TRBJ2-7; D might be TRBD1 or TRBD2, each matching 5 bases. This CDR3 is 17 amino acids long. Germline lookup yields CDR1 LNHNV and CDR2 YYDKDF (reference sequence). V shed 0 bases and J shed 3 bases, with 18 bases lying between them. The whole variable domain, filled in from reference TRBV15 and TRBJ2-7, reads DAMVIQNPRYQVTQFGKPVTLSCSQTLNHNVMYWYQQKSSQAPKLLFHYYDKDFNNEADTPDNFQSRRPNTSFCFLDIRSPGLGDTAMYLCATSRDMGPKSGYEQYFGPGTRLTVT.

The J gene is TRBJ1-1, the V gene TRBV7-9, with D hard to call. The CDR3 has 17 amino acids. Germline V gene lookup returns CDR1 SEHNR and CDR2 FQNEAQ (reference sequence). The V and J ends lost 0 bases and 4 bases respectively, with 18 bases between them. CDR3 in amino acids: CASSLARLRISGTEAFF. DNA for the CDR3: TGTGCCAGCAGCTTAGCGCGTTTGAGGATTTCGGGCACTGAAGCTTTCTTT.

This chain joins TRBV29-1 and TRBJ1-1, with a possible D match to TRBD1 (6 bases). The CDR3 sequence is 10 residues long. Deletions cut 6 bases from V and 11 bases from J, with 13 bases between. Germline-derived CDR1 and CDR2 are SQVTM and ANQGSEA. CDR3 DNA sequence: TGCAGCGTCGGGGCAGGGGAGGCTTTCTTT. As protein: CSVGAGEAFF.

This clonotype was seen only a few times. The V and J genes are TRBV5-1 and TRBJ1-5, with 8 positions matching TRBD1. The CDR3 has 14 amino acids. V gave up 2 bases and J gave up 5 bases; unmatched junction bases: 3. CDR1 and CDR2 from the germline V gene are SGHRS and YFSETQ. The CDR3 spells CASSFGTGYQPQHF. CDR3 bases: TGCGCCAGCAGCTTTGGGACAGGATATCAGCCCCAGCATTTT. The full variable domain, its missing parts supplied by reference TRBV5-1 and TRBJ1-5, is KAGVTQTPRYLIKTRGQQVTLSCSPISGHRSVSWYQQTPGQGLQFLFEYFSETQRNKGNFPGRFSGRQFSNSRSEMNVSTLELGDSALYLCASSFGTGYQPQHFGDGTRLSIL.

The gene calls are TRBV5-1 and TRBJ2-1, with 9 bases fitting TRBD1. The CDR3 runs 15 residues. Trimming took 5 bases from V and 3 from J; bases not matched to a gene: 6. CDR1 is SGHRS, CDR2 YFSETQ, per germline. This chain's CDR3 is CASRSTGGVYNEQFF. CDR3 DNA sequence: TGCGCCAGCAGAAGTACAGGGGGCGTCTACAATGAGCAGTTCTTC.

The rearrangement joins TRBV29-1 to TRBJ1-1; D is undetermined. The V end was cut by 7 bases, the J end by 6 bases, with 21 bases between. Germline CDR1 SQVTM, CDR2 ANQGSEA. This CDR3 has 14 residues. The CDR3 here is CSAGVREASPEAFF. In nucleotides, the CDR3 is TGCAGCGCCGGGGTGAGAGAGGCGTCCCCTGAAGCTTTCTTT.

The chain couples TRBV5-1 to TRBJ2-7; 10 nucleotides line up with TRBD1. Germline V gene data show CDR1 as SGHRS and CDR2 as YFSETQ. This CDR3 region has 15 residues. Germline trimming cut 4 bases from V and 3 bases from J; bases unmatched to any gene: 7. The CDR3 reads CASSNPGQGYYEQYF. The CDR3 DNA reads as TGCGCCAGCAGCAACCCGGGACAGGGGTACTACGAGCAGTACTTC.

This clonotype was found a few times. V gene TRBV20-1 combines with J gene TRBJ1-6; 9 positions match TRBD1. CDR3 length equals 15 residues. Trimming removed 5 bases from V and 9 bases from J; junction bases left unmatched: 11. Germline V gene sequence: CDR1 DFQATT, CDR2 SNEGSKA (reference sequence). In DNA form, the CDR3 reads TGCAGTGCTCCTCTCACAGGGGGCGCGTCTTCACCCCTCCACTTT. It specifies CSAPLTGGASSPLHF.

The table lists this clonotype with a few counts. The rearrangement joins TRBV29-1 to TRBJ2-7, with D uncertain. Germline CDR1 is SQVTM and CDR2 is ANQGSEA. The CDR3 runs 13 residues. V lost 4 bases to trimming and J lost 0 bases, with 10 bases between them. CDR3: CSVVGPYSYEQYF. CDR3 DNA: TGCAGCGTTGTAGGTCCCTACTCCTACGAGCAGTACTTC.

This clonotype has more than one count but fewer than ten. The chain has TRBV7-9 and TRBJ1-1; a possible D gene is TRBD1 (5 bases). V lost 3 bases to trimming and J lost 8 bases, with 16 bases between them. The CDR3 consists of 14 residues. Germline V CDR1 and CDR2: SEHNR, FQNEAQ (reference sequence). CDR3 DNA sequence: TGTGCCAGCAGCTTGGGTGGCAGGGAGGGAGAAGCTTTCTTT. It encodes CASSLGGREGEAFF.

This clonotype was detected only a few times. V and J are TRBV12-3 or TRBV12-4 and TRBJ1-3; 9 nucleotides line up with TRBD1. J was trimmed by 0 bases and V by 6 bases; bases with no gene match: 0. This CDR3 has 14 residues. This CDR3 is CASRGQGSGNTIYF. CDR3 bases: TGTGCCAGCAGGGGACAGGGCTCTGGAAACACCATATATTTT.

This clonotype was seen only once. As DNA, the CDR3 is TGTGCCAGCAGTGGCAGTTTCCCGCTGCATGGCTACACCTTC. Protein product: CASSGSFPLHGYTF. This chain connects TRBV25-1 to TRBJ1-2; D gene uncertain. This CDR3 is 14 amino acids long. Between the trimmed V and J ends, which lost 4 bases and 6 bases, there was a span of 15 bases. Germline V lookup: CDR1 MGHDK, CDR2 SYGVNS.

This chain joins TRBV7-9 and TRBJ2-5, with TRBD2 matching over 8 bases. Germline V CDR1 and CDR2: SEHNR, FQNEAQ (reference sequence). With 1 base clipped from V and 2 bases from J, the junction kept 3 bases outside the gene matches. The CDR3 extends over 15 amino acids. CDR3 sequence: CASSLVGGGQETQYF. CDR3 nucleotides: TGTGCCAGCAGCTTAGTCGGCGGGGGGCAAGAGACCCAGTACTTC.

This clonotype came up a few times. The J gene is TRBJ1-6, the V gene TRBV21-1. TRBV21-1 is labeled a pseudogene. CDR3 size: 16 residues. The CDR3 sequence: CASSTRTEDYYSPLHF. For the CDR3, the DNA is TGTGCCAGCAGCACACGGACTGAGGACTATTATTCACCCCTCCACTTT.

CDR3 in amino acids: CASSVSTVANYGYTF. In DNA, the CDR3 is TGCGCCAGCAGCGTTTCGACGGTAGCTAACTATGGCTACACCTTC. The chain has TRBV5-1 and TRBJ1-2; D is unresolved. Germline CDR1 SGHRS, CDR2 YFSETQ. V lost 4 bases and J 0 bases, leaving 13 bases between the germline ends. The CDR3 contains 15 residues.

Many counts were recorded for this clonotype. CDR3 sequence reads: CSARYPTSGRDEQYF. CDR3 bases: TGCAGTGCTAGATACCCGACTAGCGGGAGGGACGAGCAGTACTTC. The chain recombines TRBV20-1 with TRBJ2-7, with 14 bases that match TRBD2. Germline trimming cut 2 bases from V and 5 bases from J; bases unmatched to any gene: 5. The germline V gene encodes CDR1 DFQATT and CDR2 SNEGSKA (reference sequence). The CDR3 totals 15 residues.

The chain recombines TRBV7-9 with TRBJ2-4, with TRBD1 identical over 7 bases. V lost 8 bases and J lost 5; bases outside the gene matches: 12. The V gene's germline CDR1 is SEHNR and CDR2 FQNEAQ (reference sequence). CDR3 length: 15 amino acids. CDR3 sequence reads: CASQSRGRRENIQYF. The CDR3, as DNA: TGTGCCAGCCAATCGAGGGGGCGTCGCGAAAACATTCAGTACTTC.

The table lists this clonotype with a few counts. The gene calls are TRBV12-3 or TRBV12-4 and TRBJ1-1; no clear D gene. The CDR3 length is 14 residues. V was pared by 6 bases and J by 4 bases, with 15 bases between. The CDR3 loop reads CASRVRDGITEAFF. The CDR3 DNA reads as TGTGCCAGCAGGGTACGCGATGGTATCACTGAAGCTTTCTTT.

This clonotype was seen more than once but under ten times. The CDR3 sequence is CASSLLGRGNTEAFF. CDR3 sequence (DNA): TGCGCCAGCAGCTTGCTCGGCAGGGGGAACACTGAAGCTTTCTTT. This sequence joins TRBV5-1 and TRBJ1-1, with D possibly TRBD1 on 6 matching bases. The CDR3 has 15 amino acids. CDR1 and CDR2 from the germline V gene are SGHRS and YFSETQ. V lost 1 base and J lost 1, with 11 bases in between.